Below, 18 T cell receptor beta chains from the same sample are listed, as sequenced in a study of chemoradiotherapy in HPV16-positive cancers. The method was immunoSEQ multiplex PCR; TCRdb's version includes in-frame clones alone and lacks a portion of them. The sample includes about 7,000 clones, about 74% seen only once; the top ten take under 20%. The specimen was tumor tissue, collected from a patient who underwent chemoradiotherapy. Receptors were obtained from a human donor with HPV-associated anogenital cancer.

V usage is TRBV7-2 and J usage is TRBJ2-1, with D uncertain. CDR1 and CDR2 from the germline V gene are SGHTA and FQGNSA. The CDR3 extends over 14 amino acids. V was cut by 1 base and J by 5 bases, with 9 bases left in between. DNA of the CDR3: TGTGCCAGCAGCTTAGTAGTCGCTAACAATGAGCAGTTCTTC. Its translation: CASSLVVANNEQFF.

This clone was counted a few times. The chain recombines TRBV2 with TRBJ2-3; TRBD2 is a possible D gene (5 bases). V shed 2 bases and J shed 3 bases, with 12 bases lying between them. The CDR3 runs 15 residues. The germline V gene has CDR1 SNHLY and CDR2 FYNNEI. The CDR3 nucleotides read TGTGCCAGCAGTGAACTTCCGGGGAAGACAGATACGCAGTATTTT. Amino acid sequence: CASSELPGKTDTQYF.

This clone was found a few times. The V call is TRBV7-2, the J call TRBJ2-7, with TRBD2 matching 9 bases. This CDR3 spans 15 amino acids. The ends lost 3 bases at V and 2 bases at J; junction bases unmatched: 5. CDR1 is SGHTA, CDR2 FQGNSA, per germline. CDR3: CASSLGLAGAYEQYF. The CDR3 DNA follows: TGTGCCAGCAGCTTGGGTTTAGCGGGGGCCTACGAGCAGTACTTC.

V is TRBV2 and J is TRBJ1-4; D possibly corresponds to TRBD1 (5 bases). The CDR3 covers 14 residues. Per the germline V gene, CDR1 is SNHLY and CDR2 is FYNNEI. V was shortened by 8 bases and J by 5 bases, with 15 bases between the two germline ends. The CDR3 DNA follows: TGTGCCAGCCGGGCGGGACGGGCAAATGAAAAACTGTTTTTT. Residues: CASRAGRANEKLFF.

The V and J genes are TRBV11-1 and TRBJ2-7; D is unresolved. The V gene's germline CDR1 is SGHAT and CDR2 FQDESV (reference sequence). The CDR3 extends over 15 amino acids. V was pared by 1 base and J by 0 bases, with 10 bases between. CDR3: CASSLGPEPSYEQYF. The CDR3 bases are TGTGCCAGCAGCTTAGGGCCGGAACCCTCCTACGAGCAGTACTTC. Full variable domain (missing parts from reference TRBV11-1 and TRBJ2-7): EAEVAQSPRYKITEKSQAVAFWCDPISGHATLYWYRQILGQGPELLVQFQDESVVDDSQLPKDRFSAERLKGVDSTLKIQPAELGDSAMYLCASSLGPEPSYEQYFGPGTRLTVT.

This chain connects TRBV7-3 to TRBJ1-4; a possible D gene is TRBD1 (5 bases). There are 14 residues in the CDR3. V dropped 2 bases and J dropped 4 bases, with 8 bases sitting between them. Germline CDR1 is SGHTA and CDR2 is FQGTGA. CDR3 region: CASSLQGFNEKLFF. As DNA, the CDR3 is TGTGCCAGCAGCTTACAGGGATTTAATGAAAAACTGTTTTTT.

The chain joins TRBV5-1 to TRBJ2-1, with D possibly being TRBD2 (6 bases). This CDR3 contains 15 residues. V was clipped by 0 bases and J by 0 bases, with 7 bases between them. Germline loops: CDR1 SGHRS, CDR2 YFSETQ. The CDR3 nucleotides read TGCGCCAGCAGCTTGGAGGGAGGCTCCTACAATGAGCAGTTCTTC. It yields the protein CASSLEGGSYNEQFF.

This clone appeared a few times. The rearrangement links TRBV2 to TRBJ1-2; tentatively, D is TRBD1 (5 bases). Germline lookup yields CDR1 SNHLY and CDR2 FYNNEI. Trimming left V 4 bases short and J 8 bases short, with 14 bases between. The CDR3 is 13 residues long. The CDR3 DNA is TGTGCCAGCAGTGCAGGGTGGGTCTTCGGCTACACCTTC. Its translation: CASSAGWVFGYTF. The full variable domain, with the rest looked up from reference TRBV2 and TRBJ1-2, is EPEVTQTPSHQVTQMGQEVILRCVPISNHLYFYWYRQILGQKVEFLVSFYNNEISEKSEIFDDQFSVERPDGSNFTLKIRSTKLEDSAMYFCASSAGWVFGYTFGSGTRLTVV.

The V gene is TRBV28, the J gene TRBJ1-2; 9 bases agree with TRBD1. V shed 5 bases, J shed 6 bases, and the junction held 10 bases outside the gene matches. The CDR3 spans 15 residues. Germline CDR1 MDHEN, CDR2 SYDVKM. In DNA, the CDR3 is TGTGCCAGCAGTGTCCAGGGACAGGGCGATCATGGCTACACCTTC. Translated: CASSVQGQGDHGYTF.

This chain links TRBV6-5 with TRBJ1-6; maybe TRBD1 (5 bases). The CDR3 runs to 15 residues. V lost 0 bases to trimming and J lost 5 bases, with 8 bases between them. Germline assignment: CDR1 MNHEY and CDR2 SVGAGI. The CDR3 loop is CASSYSRQHNSPLHF. The CDR3 region has the DNA TGTGCCAGCAGTTACTCTCGACAGCATAATTCACCCCTCCACTTT.

This clone was recorded a few times. This chain joins TRBV7-9 and TRBJ2-7; D remains ambiguous. CDR1 and CDR2 (germline): SEHNR, FQNEAQ (reference sequence). Trimming took off 1 base at V and 3 bases at J, with 19 bases between the two ends. CDR3 length equals 17 residues. The CDR3 loop reads CASSLEVVSDHLYEQYF. CDR3 coding DNA: TGTGCCAGCAGCTTAGAGGTGGTGTCAGATCATCTCTACGAGCAGTACTTC.

A single count supports this clone. The chain has TRBV5-1 and TRBJ2-5, with D tentatively TRBD1 (6 bases). Trimming shortened V by 3 bases and J by 5 bases, and 14 bases separated the two germline ends. Germline CDR1 is SGHRS and CDR2 is YFSETQ. The CDR3 length is 14 residues. CDR3 residues: CASSSQGGWETQYF. As DNA, the CDR3 is TGCGCCAGCAGCTCGCAAGGGGGATGGGAGACCCAGTACTTC.

By proportion, this clone is medium-sized. This CDR3 reads CASSRTSEPSYEQYF. CDR3 nucleotides: TGTGCCAGCAGCCGGACTAGCGAGCCCTCCTACGAGCAGTACTTC. V and J are TRBV9 and TRBJ2-7; 9 bases map to TRBD2. Trimming took 4 bases from V and 0 from J; bases not matched to a gene: 5. Germline CDR1 reads SGDLS; CDR2 reads YYNGEE. The CDR3 spans 15 residues.

Only one count was recorded for this clone. The chain links TRBV9 to TRBJ2-5, with D possibly being TRBD1 (6 bases). Germline CDR1 reads SGDLS; CDR2 reads YYNGEE. The CDR3 loop spans 16 amino acids. V was trimmed by 3 bases and J by 0 bases, leaving 15 bases between them. For the CDR3, the DNA is TGTGCCAGCAGCGAAGACGGGACACAGTACCAAGAGACCCAGTACTTC. Its protein product is CASSEDGTQYQETQYF.

The chain joins TRBV10-1 to TRBJ1-2; D perhaps matches TRBD1 (5 bases). V lost 0 bases, J lost 3 bases, and 5 bases lay in between. The CDR3 is 13 residues long. Germline CDR1 WNHNN, CDR2 SYGVQD (reference sequence). CDR3 nucleotides: TGCGCCAGCAGTGAGTCCAGGGACTATGGCTACACCTTC. This sequence encodes CASSESRDYGYTF.

This chain connects TRBV29-1 to TRBJ1-2; TRBD1 aligns across 7 bases. Per the germline V gene, CDR1 is SQVTM and CDR2 is ANQGSEA. The V and J ends lost 7 bases and 8 bases, in that order; junction bases with no gene match: 7. This CDR3 comprises 11 residues. CDR3 DNA sequence: TGCAGCGGTCGACAGGGCGACGGCTACACCTTC. Protein product: CSGRQGDGYTF.

V usage is TRBV4-1 and J usage is TRBJ2-3; 9 nucleotides match TRBD2. The length of the CDR3 is 17 residues. The V gene end was trimmed by 1 base and the J gene end by 5 bases; junction bases not matched to a gene: 10. The germline V gene encodes CDR1 MGHRA and CDR2 YSYEKL. CDR3 amino acids: CASSQVAIAGGQDTQYF. CDR3 coding DNA: TGCGCCAGCAGCCAAGTAGCAATCGCGGGGGGGCAAGATACGCAGTATTTT.

A few counts support this clone. The chain employs TRBV18 and TRBJ2-5; D remains ambiguous. Germline lookup yields CDR1 KGHSH and CDR2 LQKENI. V gave up 6 bases and J gave up 2 bases, with 10 bases separating them. The CDR3 runs to 13 residues. The CDR3 DNA follows: TGTGCCAGCTCCATTAACCGGCAAGAGACCCAGTACTTC. Protein sequence: CASSINRQETQYF.